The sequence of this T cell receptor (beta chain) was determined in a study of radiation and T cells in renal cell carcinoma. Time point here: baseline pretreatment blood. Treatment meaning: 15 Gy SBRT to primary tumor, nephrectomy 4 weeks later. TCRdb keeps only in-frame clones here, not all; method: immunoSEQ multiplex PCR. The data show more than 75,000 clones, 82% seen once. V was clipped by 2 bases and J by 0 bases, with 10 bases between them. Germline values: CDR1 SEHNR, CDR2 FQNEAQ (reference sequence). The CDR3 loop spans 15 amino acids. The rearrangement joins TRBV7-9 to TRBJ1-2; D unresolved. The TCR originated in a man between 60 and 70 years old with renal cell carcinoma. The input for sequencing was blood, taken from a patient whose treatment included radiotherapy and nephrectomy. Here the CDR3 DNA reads TGTGCCAGCAGCTTATTTGAACAGTCTAACTATGGCTACACCTTC. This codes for CASSLFEQSNYGYTF.